A single sample is the source of the 24 T cell receptor beta chains below, sequenced in a study of T cells in Graves' hyperthyroidism and ophthalmopathy (dated by TCRdb to about 2019). The method was multiplex PCR. The instrument was an Illumina HiSeq 2000. The TCR beta CDR3 regions were amplified from RNA transcripts. For the first round of RT-PCR on the TCR CDR3, the HTBI primer set was used together with the Qiagen OneStep RT-PCR kit. The public reads were run again by TCRdb, first through fastp at Q25 and then through MiXCR, and only productive beta chains were kept. One record per CDR3 amino acid sequence lists the most common genes and DNA. Across this sample there are a few hundred thousand distinct CDR3 sequences, with roughly 16% seen only once. The ten largest clones represent under 3.5% of the sample. Sequenced sample: blood. The receptors derive from a middle-aged woman with Graves' ophthalmopathy.

The chain links TRBV12-3 or TRBV12-4 to TRBJ2-1, with TRBD2 as a possible D gene (5 bases). This CDR3 spans 16 amino acids. V was pared by 2 bases and J by 6 bases, with 17 bases between. CDR3 sequence: CASSLPVGEAFNEQFF. The CDR3 DNA reads TGTGCCAGCAGTTTACCCGTGGGAGAGGCGTTCAATGAGCAGTTCTTC.

This clonotype was seen at least ten times. The chain employs TRBV6-1 and TRBJ2-7; no definite D call. There are 15 residues in the CDR3. CDR1 is MNHNS and CDR2 is SASEGT in the germline V gene. V lost 1 base to trimming and J lost 0 bases, with 10 bases between them. CDR3 sequence (DNA): TGTGCCAGCAGTGAAGAGGTCCCGAGCTCCTACGAGCAGTACTTC. This translates into CASSEEVPSSYEQYF.

The sample holds many counts of this clonotype. In nucleotides, the CDR3 is TGCAGTGCTAGAGCCCTGGGAGGCTATGGCTACACCTTC. This gives the protein CSARALGGYGYTF. This rearrangement joins TRBV20-1 to TRBJ1-2; no reliable D call. This CDR3 region has 13 residues. Germline CDR1 reads DFQATT; CDR2 reads SNEGSKA (reference sequence). The V end was cut by 1 base, the J end by 4 bases, with 10 bases between.

This clonotype was detected many times. V is TRBV4-1 and J is TRBJ1-2; D may be TRBD1 (6 bases). V lost 1 base and J lost 5, with 11 bases in between. The CDR3 sequence is 14 residues long. Germline CDR1 reads MGHRA; CDR2 reads YSYEKL. The DNA for the CDR3 is TGCGCCAGCAGCCAAGTGACAGGTCTATATGGCTACACCTTC. This codes for CASSQVTGLYGYTF.

This clonotype was seen many times. V is TRBV29-1 and J is TRBJ1-1; D is uncertain. Germline V gene sequence: CDR1 SQVTM, CDR2 ANQGSEA. The CDR3 runs to 12 residues. The V and J ends lost 3 bases and 0 bases respectively, with 5 bases between them. This CDR3 reads CSVDQMNTEAFF. The CDR3 DNA sequence: TGCAGCGTTGACCAGATGAACACTGAAGCTTTCTTT.

This clonotype was recorded at least ten times. The chain employs TRBV7-9 and TRBJ1-1; a weak D match, TRBD1 (5 bases). The CDR3 sequence is 12 residues long. Germline lookup yields CDR1 SEHNR and CDR2 FQNEAQ (reference sequence). Trimming removed 2 bases from V and 6 bases from J, with 7 bases in between. The CDR3 coding sequence is TGTGCCAGCAGCTTACAGGGTTCTGAAGCTTTCTTT. Its protein product is CASSLQGSEAFF.

A single count supports this clonotype. The V gene is TRBV6-2 or TRBV6-3, the J gene TRBJ2-1; 10 bases align to TRBD1. CDR3 length: 13 residues. V lost 9 bases to trimming and J lost 8 bases; unmatched junction nucleotides: 7. Looked up from germline, CDR1 is MNHEY and CDR2 is SVGEGT. The CDR3 DNA is TGTGCCAGTCGCGGGACAGGGGTGCATGAGCAGTTCTTC. Amino acids: CASRGTGVHEQFF.

This clonotype occurred many times. The rearrangement joins TRBV28 to TRBJ1-1; TRBD1 might be the D (6 bases). The CDR3 loop spans 14 amino acids. Germline CDR1 MDHEN, CDR2 SYDVKM. V lost 5 bases to trimming and J lost 12 bases, with 22 bases between them. CDR3 nucleotides: TGTGCCAGCAGTGTAGGGGGGGGGGACATCTTTACTTTCTTT. Translating gives CASSVGGGDIFTFF.

This clonotype was recorded at least ten times. The chain joins TRBV7-2 to TRBJ2-7; TRBD2 agrees at 10 bases. The CDR3 length is 15 residues. V lost 5 bases and J lost 2; bases outside the gene matches: 6. Germline V gene data show CDR1 as SGHTA and CDR2 as FQGNSA. The CDR3 DNA sequence: TGTGCCAGCAGCCCGGGACTAGCGATTACCTACGAGCAGTACTTC. Protein: CASSPGLAITYEQYF.

This clonotype turned up a few times. This sequence joins TRBV28 and TRBJ2-1; TRBD2 aligns across 9 bases. In germline, CDR1 is MDHEN, CDR2 SYDVKM. V shed 7 bases, J shed 10 bases, and the junction held 5 bases outside the gene matches. This CDR3 has 12 residues. Here the CDR3 reads CASTHLAGEQFF. In nucleotides, the CDR3 is TGTGCCAGCACCCACCTAGCGGGGGAGCAGTTCTTC.

The chain joins TRBV9 to TRBJ2-3, with D maybe TRBD2 (5 bases). Trimming removed 6 bases at V and 2 bases at J, with 16 bases between. This CDR3 spans 15 amino acids. Germline CDR1 SGDLS, CDR2 YYNGEE. The CDR3 coding sequence is TGTGCCAGCACCCGGGATTTCAGATCCACAGATACGCAGTATTTT. It encodes CASTRDFRSTDTQYF.

The sample holds many counts of this clonotype. The chain uses TRBV6-5 and TRBJ1-5; a possible D gene is TRBD1 (5 bases). Trimming removed 0 bases from V and 0 bases from J, with 12 bases in between. Germline V gene sequence: CDR1 MNHEY, CDR2 SVGAGI. The CDR3 spans 17 residues. DNA of the CDR3: TGTGCCAGCAGTTACTCATGGGGGGGGAATAGCAATCAGCCCCAGCATTTT. This gives the protein CASSYSWGGNSNQPQHF.

V and J are TRBV30 and TRBJ2-2; D unresolved. The V and J ends lost 3 bases and 1 base respectively, with 12 bases between them. The germline CDR1 and CDR2 sequences are GTSNPN and SVGIG (reference sequence). The CDR3 has 15 residues. This CDR3 is CAWRPGSVNTGELFF. Here the CDR3 DNA reads TGTGCCTGGAGGCCCGGATCAGTGAACACCGGGGAGCTGTTTTTT.

At least ten counts were recorded for this clonotype. This chain joins TRBV2 and TRBJ2-7, with 7 positions matching TRBD1. J was trimmed by 6 bases and V by 4 bases; bases with no gene match: 3. Germline V CDR1 and CDR2: SNHLY, FYNNEI. This CDR3 region has 12 residues. DNA for the CDR3: TGTGCCAGCAGTGCACAGGGGTTCGAGCAGTACTTC. It specifies CASSAQGFEQYF.

The chain combines TRBV27 with TRBJ2-4, with D perhaps being TRBD1 or TRBD2 (5 bases each). CDR3 size: 20 residues. Germline CDR1 reads MNHEY; CDR2 reads SMNVEV (reference sequence). V was trimmed by 6 bases and J by 0 bases, leaving 27 bases between them. As DNA, the CDR3 is TGTGCCAGCAGACCTATCGGGACGTTTTTATCTTCTCTAGCCAAAAACATTCAGTACTTC. It encodes CASRPIGTFLSSLAKNIQYF.

This clonotype was picked up a small number of times. The chain couples TRBV5-5 to TRBJ2-7; tentative D call: TRBD2 (6 bases). Germline CDR1 and CDR2: SGHKS and YYEKEE (reference sequence). With 6 bases removed from V and 2 bases from J, the gap between germline ends came to 12 bases. This CDR3 contains 13 residues. The CDR3 loop reads CASNNWGAYEQYF. The CDR3 nucleotides read TGTGCCAGCAACAACTGGGGGGCCTACGAGCAGTACTTC.

This clonotype occurred a few times. The chain couples TRBV20-1 to TRBJ1-5; 9 nucleotides agree with TRBD1. In germline, CDR1 is DFQATT, CDR2 SNEGSKA (reference sequence). CDR3 length: 17 amino acids. With V trimmed by 5 bases and J by 6 bases, 17 bases remained unmatched. The CDR3 here is CSASLGQGIVGSQPQHF. Written as DNA, the CDR3 is TGCAGTGCTTCCCTCGGACAGGGGATAGTCGGCTCTCAGCCCCAGCATTTT.

This clonotype was observed at least ten times. The chain employs TRBV7-2 and TRBJ2-1; D is possibly TRBD1 or TRBD2 (5 bases each). Looked up from germline, CDR1 is SGHTA and CDR2 is FQGNSA. V was cut by 2 bases and J by 4 bases, with 12 bases left in between. The CDR3 has 15 amino acids. CDR3 sequence: CASSLTWDLYNEQFF. The CDR3 DNA reads TGTGCCAGCAGCTTAACGTGGGACCTATACAATGAGCAGTTCTTC.

The chain combines TRBV4-1 with TRBJ1-6, with 7 bases matching TRBD1. The germline V gene has CDR1 MGHRA and CDR2 YSYEKL. The CDR3 covers 18 residues. V was pared by 2 bases and J by 9 bases, with 16 bases of the junction left unmatched. CDR3 loop: CASSQQTPGTEPRSPLHF. The CDR3 coding sequence is TGCGCCAGCAGCCAACAAACGCCGGGGACAGAACCTCGTTCACCCCTCCACTTT.

The chain joins TRBV2 to TRBJ2-1; TRBD1 aligns across 8 bases. Looked up from germline, CDR1 is SNHLY and CDR2 is FYNNEI. This CDR3 is 14 amino acids long. V shed 7 bases, J shed 6 bases, and the junction held 8 bases outside the gene matches. The CDR3: CASKRQGAFNEQFF. The CDR3 DNA reads TGTGCCAGCAAGCGGCAGGGGGCTTTCAATGAGCAGTTCTTC.

This chain joins TRBV7-9 and TRBJ1-2; 9 bases are shared with TRBD1. J gave up 5 bases and V 4 bases, and 8 bases lay outside the gene matches. Looked up from germline, CDR1 is SEHNR and CDR2 is FQNEAQ (reference sequence). The CDR3 is 15 residues long. DNA for the CDR3: TGTGCCAGCAGCTCCCTCGGGACAGGGCAATATGGCTACACCTTC. It yields the protein CASSSLGTGQYGYTF.

This clonotype was detected a few times. V and J are TRBV6-1 and TRBJ2-3, with D possibly TRBD1 on 7 matching bases. Germline CDR1 is MNHNS and CDR2 is SASEGT. The CDR3 extends over 14 amino acids. Trimming pared 6 bases from V and 4 bases from J, leaving 14 bases between. The CDR3 loop reads CASRGGRGADTQYF. In nucleotides, the CDR3 is TGTGCCAGCAGGGGGGGCAGGGGGGCAGATACGCAGTATTTT.

This rearrangement joins TRBV3-1 to TRBJ2-3, with TRBD2 matching 13 bases. The CDR3 runs 18 residues. Germline CDR1 is LGHDT and CDR2 is YNNKEL (reference sequence). J gave up 2 bases and V 0 bases, and 5 bases lay outside the gene matches. The CDR3 region is CASSQEGLAGRVTDTQYF. The CDR3, as DNA: TGTGCCAGCAGCCAAGAGGGACTAGCGGGGAGGGTCACAGATACGCAGTATTTT.

V is TRBV18 and J is TRBJ1-4; 9 nucleotides align to TRBD1. Germline CDR1 and CDR2: KGHSH and LQKENI. The CDR3 covers 15 residues. V lost 3 bases to trimming and J lost 7 bases; unmatched junction nucleotides: 6. CDR3 region: CASSPADRGAEKLFF. The CDR3 nucleotides are TGTGCCAGCTCACCCGCGGACAGGGGAGCTGAAAAACTGTTTTTT.